This paragraph reports one T cell receptor beta chain. The entry originates in a study of blood T cell repertoires in COVID-19. The wider study: COVID-19 samples collected from the United States, Italy and Spain covered acute and convalescent phases. Sample material is recorded as cDNA or gDNA derived from T cells, B-cell-depleted T cells, or PBMCs.

In the authors' methods: The authors estimated nucleated cell counts from reference gene primer amplification. Libraries were prepared by immunoSEQ multiplex PCR; TCRdb keeps only in-frame clonotypes and omits some of them. V and J calls and clone size are copied from that table; D and trimming were computed from the DNA. The sample shows under 350,000 clones, 65% to 90% of them seen only once. This TCR came from a human donor in a cohort sampled during active COVID-19. The sequenced sample consisted of peripheral blood.

The CDR3 spells CASSQARTSYSDTQYF. The CDR3 DNA reads TGTGCCAGCAGCCAAGCCCGGACTAGCTATTCAGATACGCAGTATTTT. J is TRBJ2-3 and V is TRBV14, with TRBD2 matching over 8 bases. Germline assignment: CDR1 SGHDN and CDR2 FVKESK. V lost 1 base, J lost 4 bases, and 7 bases stayed unmatched. The CDR3 spans 16 residues.